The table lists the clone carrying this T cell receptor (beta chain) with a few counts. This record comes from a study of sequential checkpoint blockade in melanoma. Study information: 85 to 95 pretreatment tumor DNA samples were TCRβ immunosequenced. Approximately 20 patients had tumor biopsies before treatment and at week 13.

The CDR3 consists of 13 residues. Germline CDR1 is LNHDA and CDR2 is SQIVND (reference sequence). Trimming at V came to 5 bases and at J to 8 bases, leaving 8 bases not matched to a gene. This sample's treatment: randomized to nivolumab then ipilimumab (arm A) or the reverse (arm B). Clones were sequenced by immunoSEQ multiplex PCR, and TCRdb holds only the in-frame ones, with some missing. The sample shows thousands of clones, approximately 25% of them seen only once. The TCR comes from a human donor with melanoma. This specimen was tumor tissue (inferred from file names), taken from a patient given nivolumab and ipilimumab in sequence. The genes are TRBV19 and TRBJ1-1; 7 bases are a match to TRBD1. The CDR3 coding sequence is TGTGCCAGTAGTCTACAGGGGAGGAGGGAAGCTTTCTTT. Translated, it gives CASSLQGRREAFF.